The present T cell receptor beta chain was sequenced within a study of control samples from healthy donors and cancer patients. V lost 4 bases, J lost 2 bases, and 8 bases stayed unmatched. From germline, CDR1 is MNHEY and CDR2 SMNVEV (reference sequence). The CDR3 is 15 amino acids. TCRdb's copy holds only in-frame clones and misses some; the assay was immunoSEQ multiplex PCR. The data hold approximately 160,000 clones, with about nine tenths observed a single time. The sequenced sample consisted of blood. The chain is built from TRBV27 and TRBJ2-7; 7 positions agree with TRBD1. The receptor comes from a woman in her thirties or forties in good health. In DNA, the CDR3 is TGTGCCAGCAGTTCCGACAGGGTTGGGGCCTACGAGCAGTACTTC. Translation gives CASSSDRVGAYEQYF.